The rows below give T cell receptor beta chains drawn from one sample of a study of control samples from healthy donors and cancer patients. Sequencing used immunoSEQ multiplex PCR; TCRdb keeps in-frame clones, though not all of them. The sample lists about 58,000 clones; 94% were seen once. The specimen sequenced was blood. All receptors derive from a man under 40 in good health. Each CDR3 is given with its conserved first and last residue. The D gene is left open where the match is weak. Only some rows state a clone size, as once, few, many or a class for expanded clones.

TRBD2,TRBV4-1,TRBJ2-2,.,CASSQAGLAGAGELFF,TGCGCCAGCAGCCAAGCGGGACTAGCGGGAGCCGGGGAGCTGTTTTTT
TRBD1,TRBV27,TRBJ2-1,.,CASRGTGSYNEQFF,TGTGCCAGCAGGGGGACAGGGTCCTACAATGAGCAGTTCTTC
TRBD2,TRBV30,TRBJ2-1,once,CAWARTSNEQFF,TGTGCCTGGGCGAGGACTAGTAATGAGCAGTTCTTC
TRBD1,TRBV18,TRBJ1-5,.,CASSHDRGMVQPQHF,TGTGCCAGCTCACACGACAGGGGTATGGTTCAGCCCCAGCATTTT
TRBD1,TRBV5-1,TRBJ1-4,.,CASCRDSDEKLFF,TGCGCCAGCTGCCGGGACAGTGATGAAAAACTGTTTTTT
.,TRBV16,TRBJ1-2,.,CASSHDMSPSGYTF,TGTGCCAGCAGCCACGATATGAGTCCGTCCGGCTACACCTTC
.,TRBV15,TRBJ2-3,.,CATSRDIGTDTQYF,TGTGCCACCAGCAGAGATATAGGCACAGATACGCAGTATTTT
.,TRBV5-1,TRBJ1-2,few,CASSPGAGGYTF,TGCGCCAGCAGCCCAGGGGCGGGTGGCTACACCTTC
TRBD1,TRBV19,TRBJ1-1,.,CASSYGQGPYTEAFF,TGTGCCAGTAGTTACGGACAGGGCCCGTACACTGAAGCTTTCTTT
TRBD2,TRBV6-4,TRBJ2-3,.,CASSTSGGADTQYF,TGTGCCAGCAGTACTAGCGGGGGGGCAGATACGCAGTATTTT
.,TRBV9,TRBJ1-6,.,CASSGQRTVYNSPLHF,TGTGCCAGCAGCGGACAGAGGACAGTTTATAATTCACCCCTCCACTTT
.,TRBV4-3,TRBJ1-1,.,CASRDSTDTEAFF,TGCGCCAGCCGGGACTCCACGGACACTGAAGCTTTCTTT
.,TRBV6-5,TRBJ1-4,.,CASIYAQGSNEKLFF,TGTGCCAGCATTTATGCACAGGGTTCTAATGAAAAACTGTTTTTT
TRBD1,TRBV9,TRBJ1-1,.,CASSVTGGTEAFF,TGTGCCAGCAGCGTCACAGGGGGCACTGAAGCTTTCTTT
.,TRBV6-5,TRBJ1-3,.,CASSPGTAGNTIYF,TGTGCCAGCAGCCCCGGGACGGCTGGAAACACCATATATTTT
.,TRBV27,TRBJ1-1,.,CASKKGGETEAFF,TGTGCCAGCAAAAAGGGAGGAGAGACTGAAGCTTTCTTT
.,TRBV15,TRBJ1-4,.,CATGTGLTNEKLFF,TGTGCCACAGGTACGGGACTAACTAATGAAAAACTGTTTTTT
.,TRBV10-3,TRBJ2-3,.,CAISESTDSTDTQYF,TGTGCCATCAGTGAGTCGACGGACAGCACAGATACGCAGTATTTT
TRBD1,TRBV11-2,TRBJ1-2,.,CASSLAGQGNYGYTF,TGTGCCAGCAGCTTAGCAGGACAGGGAAACTATGGCTACACCTTC
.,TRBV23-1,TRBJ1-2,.,CASSQSGSPRYGYTF,TGCGCCAGCAGTCAATCCGGATCGCCCAGGTATGGCTACACCTTC
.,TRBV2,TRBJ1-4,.,CASRQGANEKLFF,TGTGCCAGCAGACAGGGAGCGAATGAAAAACTGTTTTTT
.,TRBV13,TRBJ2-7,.,CASSPGRLGYEQYF,TGTGCCAGCAGCCCTGGGAGGTTGGGCTACGAGCAGTACTTC
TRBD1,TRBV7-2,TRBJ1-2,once,CASSLVQGGNYGYTF,TGTGCCAGCAGCTTAGTTCAGGGGGGTAACTATGGCTACACCTTC
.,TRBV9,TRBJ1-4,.,CASGSLGKKLFF,TGTGCCAGCGGTTCACTAGGTAAAAAACTGTTTTTT
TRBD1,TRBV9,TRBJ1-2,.,CASSARQGALNYGYTF,TGTGCCAGCAGCGCCCGACAGGGGGCACTCAACTATGGCTACACCTTC